These T cell receptor beta chains were read from a single sample in a study of radiotherapy plus CTLA-4 blockade in lung cancer. Produced via immunoSEQ multiplex PCR; TCRdb's table is partial and in-frame only. The table lists about 98,000 clones, approximately 85% of them singletons. The material was peripheral blood, obtained from a patient treated with radiotherapy plus ipilimumab. Receptor source: a human donor with non-small cell lung cancer who had a partial response to radiotherapy plus ipilimumab. Both conserved end residues are part of each CDR3. The D gene is left open where the match is weak. Size tells how often a clone was seen (once, few, many) or the class of an expanded clone, and some rows leave it out.

abundance: .; d_gene: TRBD2; j_gene: TRBJ2-2; v_gene: TRBV9; CDR3nt: TGTGCCAGCAGCGTGGTCGCGAGAGCCGGGAGGGATGCCGGGGAGCTGTTTTTT; CDR3aa: CASSVVARAGRDAGELFF
abundance: many; d_gene: TRBD1; j_gene: TRBJ2-1; v_gene: TRBV5-1; CDR3nt: TGCGCCAGCAGCTTGGCAGGGGGCGCCTACAATGAGCAGTTCTTC; CDR3aa: CASSLAGGAYNEQFF
abundance: .; d_gene: .; j_gene: TRBJ1-5; v_gene: TRBV6-1; CDR3nt: TGTGCCAGCGCGGGGGAAAGGGGTGATGTGCAGCCCCAGCATTTT; CDR3aa: CASAGERGDVQPQHF
abundance: .; d_gene: TRBD1; j_gene: TRBJ1-5; v_gene: TRBV4-1; CDR3nt: TGCGCCAGCAGCCAAGGGGCAGGGGGGATATCGGCCAATCAGCCCCAGCATTTT; CDR3aa: CASSQGAGGISANQPQHF
abundance: once; d_gene: TRBD1; j_gene: TRBJ1-1; v_gene: TRBV6-1; CDR3nt: TGTGCCAGCAGTTCGGACAGGGCGGTAACTGAAGCTTTCTTT; CDR3aa: CASSSDRAVTEAFF
abundance: .; d_gene: .; j_gene: TRBJ1-2; v_gene: TRBV25-1; CDR3nt: TGTGCCAGCAGGGTGACAGGAAACTATGGCTACACCTTC; CDR3aa: CASRVTGNYGYTF
abundance: .; d_gene: .; j_gene: TRBJ1-3; v_gene: TRBV5-6; CDR3nt: TGTGCCAGCAGCTATCTGCGGGGGGGCACCATATATTTT; CDR3aa: CASSYLRGGTIYF
abundance: .; d_gene: TRBD2; j_gene: TRBJ2-1; v_gene: TRBV7-3; CDR3nt: TGTGCCAGCAGCTTAACGGGACTAGCGGGAGGCGAGCAGTTCTTC; CDR3aa: CASSLTGLAGGEQFF
abundance: .; d_gene: TRBD1; j_gene: TRBJ1-1; v_gene: TRBV7-9; CDR3nt: TGTGCCAGCAGCTCCGGGACAGGGAAAGAGGCTTTCTTT; CDR3aa: CASSSGTGKEAFF
abundance: .; d_gene: TRBD1; j_gene: TRBJ1-4; v_gene: TRBV6-6; CDR3nt: TGTGCCAGCAGTCTCCCCGAGACAGGGGTGGGCGAAAAACTGTTTTTT; CDR3aa: CASSLPETGVGEKLFF
abundance: .; d_gene: .; j_gene: TRBJ1-2; v_gene: TRBV28; CDR3nt: TGTGCCAGCAGACTAAACTATGGCTACACCTTC; CDR3aa: CASRLNYGYTF
abundance: .; d_gene: .; j_gene: TRBJ2-1; v_gene: TRBV5-4; CDR3nt: TGTGCCAGCAGCTTGTTTGAACGGAGGAGCTCCTACAATGAGCAGTTCTTC; CDR3aa: CASSLFERRSSYNEQFF
abundance: .; d_gene: .; j_gene: TRBJ2-5; v_gene: TRBV12-5; CDR3nt: TGTGCTGGTGAGCGGGTCCAAGAGACCCAGTACTTC; CDR3aa: CAGERVQETQYF
abundance: .; d_gene: .; j_gene: TRBJ2-5; v_gene: TRBV28; CDR3nt: TGTGCCAGCACCTCCGGAGGCGCGGGGTCCCAAGAGACCCAGTACTTC; CDR3aa: CASTSGGAGSQETQYF
abundance: once; d_gene: .; j_gene: TRBJ1-1; v_gene: TRBV28; CDR3nt: TGTGCCAGCATCTTGGGTCGGGAGACTGAAGCTTTCTTT; CDR3aa: CASILGRETEAFF
abundance: .; d_gene: TRBD2; j_gene: TRBJ2-1; v_gene: TRBV7-3; CDR3nt: TGTGCCAGCAGCTTAAATAGCGGGCCTTCGCGGGACTCCTACAATGAGCAGTTCTTC; CDR3aa: CASSLNSGPSRDSYNEQFF
abundance: .; d_gene: TRBD1; j_gene: TRBJ1-2; v_gene: TRBV2; CDR3nt: TGTGCCAGCACACCGGGACAGGGGGCTGGGTATGGCTACACCTTC; CDR3aa: CASTPGQGAGYGYTF
abundance: few; d_gene: TRBD1; j_gene: TRBJ1-1; v_gene: TRBV27; CDR3nt: TGTGCCAGCAGGCCGACAGGGGGAACTGAAGCTTTCTTT; CDR3aa: CASRPTGGTEAFF
abundance: .; d_gene: TRBD2; j_gene: TRBJ2-5; v_gene: TRBV7-2; CDR3nt: TGTGCCAGCAGCTCTCTAGCGGGATGGGGAGAGACCCAGTACTTC; CDR3aa: CASSSLAGWGETQYF
abundance: .; d_gene: TRBD2; j_gene: TRBJ2-1; v_gene: TRBV9; CDR3nt: TGTGCCAGCAGCGGGACTAGCGGGGCTGAGCAGTTCTTC; CDR3aa: CASSGTSGAEQFF